The T cell receptor beta chain under discussion was sequenced for a study of patients and donors after allogeneic stem cell transplantation. TCRdb reanalysed the RT-PCR reads using MiXCR and keeps one entry per CDR3 protein. This sample has hundreds of thousands of distinct CDR3 sequences; roughly 13% occur once, and the top ten carry around 10%. This clonotype was counted only a few times. Trimming shortened V by 4 bases and J by 5 bases, and 14 bases separated the two germline ends. Germline values: CDR1 SGHDN, CDR2 FVKESK. The CDR3 spans 14 residues. Sequenced sample: blood, either unsorted or a sorted T cell fraction (not recorded which). This receptor was obtained from a human donor who was either an allogeneic HSCT recipient or a stem cell or donor lymphocyte infusion donor (not recorded which). It is not recorded whose cells these are; they may come from a transplant donor. This rearrangement joins TRBV14 to TRBJ1-2; a weak D match, TRBD1 (6 bases). CDR3 in amino acids: CASSLVTGAYGYTF. In DNA form, the CDR3 reads TGTGCCAGCAGCCTTGTGACAGGAGCTTATGGCTACACCTTC. The variable domain in full, with the rest retrieved from reference TRBV14 and TRBJ1-2, is EAGVTQFPSHSVIEKGQTVTLRCDPISGHDNLYWYRRVMGKEIKFLLHFVKESKQDESGMPNNRFLAERTGGTYSTLKVQPAELEDSGVYFCASSLVTGAYGYTFGSGTRLTVV.